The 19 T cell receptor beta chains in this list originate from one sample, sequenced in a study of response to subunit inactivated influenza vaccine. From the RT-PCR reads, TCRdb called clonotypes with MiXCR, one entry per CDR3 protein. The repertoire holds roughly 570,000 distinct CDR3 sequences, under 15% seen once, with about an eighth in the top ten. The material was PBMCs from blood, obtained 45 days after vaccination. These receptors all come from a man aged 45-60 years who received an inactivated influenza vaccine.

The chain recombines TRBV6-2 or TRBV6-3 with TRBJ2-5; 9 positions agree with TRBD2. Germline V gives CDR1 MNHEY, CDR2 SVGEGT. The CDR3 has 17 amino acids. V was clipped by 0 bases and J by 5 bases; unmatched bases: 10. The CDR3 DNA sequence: TGTGCCAGCAGTTACTCGATTGGACTAGCGAGCACTGAGACCCAGTACTTC. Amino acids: CASSYSIGLASTETQYF.

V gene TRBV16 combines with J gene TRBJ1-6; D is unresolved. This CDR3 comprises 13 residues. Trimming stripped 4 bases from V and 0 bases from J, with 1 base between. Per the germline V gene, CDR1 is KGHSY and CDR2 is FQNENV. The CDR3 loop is CASSPSYNSPLHF. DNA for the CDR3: TGTGCCAGCAGCCCCTCCTATAATTCACCCCTCCACTTT.

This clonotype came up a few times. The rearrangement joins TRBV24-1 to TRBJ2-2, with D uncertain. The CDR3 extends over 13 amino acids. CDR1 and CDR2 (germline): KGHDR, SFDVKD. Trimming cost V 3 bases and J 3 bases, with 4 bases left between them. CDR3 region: CATSDPYTGELFF. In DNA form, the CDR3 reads TGTGCCACCAGTGATCCATACACCGGGGAGCTGTTTTTT.

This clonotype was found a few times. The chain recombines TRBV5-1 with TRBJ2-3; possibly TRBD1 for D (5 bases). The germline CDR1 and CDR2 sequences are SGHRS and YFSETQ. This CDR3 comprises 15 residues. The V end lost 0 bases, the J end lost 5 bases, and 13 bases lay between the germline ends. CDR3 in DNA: TGCGCCAGCAGCTTGGCTGGCAGGGCTTTAGATACGCAGTATTTT. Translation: CASSLAGRALDTQYF.

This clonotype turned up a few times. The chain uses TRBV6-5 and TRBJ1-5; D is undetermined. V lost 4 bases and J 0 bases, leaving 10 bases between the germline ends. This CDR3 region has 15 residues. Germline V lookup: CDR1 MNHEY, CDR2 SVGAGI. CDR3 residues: CASSFDPYSNQPQHF. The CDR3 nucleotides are TGTGCCAGCAGTTTCGACCCTTATAGCAATCAGCCCCAGCATTTT.

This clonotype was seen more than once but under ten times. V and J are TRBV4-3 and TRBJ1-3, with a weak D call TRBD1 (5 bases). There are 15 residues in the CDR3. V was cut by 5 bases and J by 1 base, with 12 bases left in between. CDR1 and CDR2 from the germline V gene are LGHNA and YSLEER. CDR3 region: CASSTVPGSGNTIYF. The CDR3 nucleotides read TGCGCCAGCAGCACCGTCCCAGGGTCTGGAAACACCATATATTTT.

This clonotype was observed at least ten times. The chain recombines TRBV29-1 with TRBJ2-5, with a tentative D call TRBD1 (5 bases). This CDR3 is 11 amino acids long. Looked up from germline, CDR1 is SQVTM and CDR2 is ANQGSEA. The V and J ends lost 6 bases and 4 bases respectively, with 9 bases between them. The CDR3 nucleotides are TGCAGCGTACGACAGTCAGAGACCCAGTACTTC. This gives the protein CSVRQSETQYF.

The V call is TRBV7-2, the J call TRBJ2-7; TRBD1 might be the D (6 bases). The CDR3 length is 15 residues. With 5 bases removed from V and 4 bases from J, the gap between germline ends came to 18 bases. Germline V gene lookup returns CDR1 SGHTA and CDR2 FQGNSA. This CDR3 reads CASSQTRQARYEQYF. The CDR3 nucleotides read TGTGCCAGCAGCCAAACACGACAGGCACGATACGAGCAGTACTTC.

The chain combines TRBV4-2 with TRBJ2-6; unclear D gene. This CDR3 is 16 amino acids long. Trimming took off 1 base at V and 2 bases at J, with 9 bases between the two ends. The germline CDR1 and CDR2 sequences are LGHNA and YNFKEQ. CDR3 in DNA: TGTGCCAGCAGCCAAGCCCTCGCCACTGGGGCCAACGTCCTGACTTTC. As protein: CASSQALATGANVLTF.

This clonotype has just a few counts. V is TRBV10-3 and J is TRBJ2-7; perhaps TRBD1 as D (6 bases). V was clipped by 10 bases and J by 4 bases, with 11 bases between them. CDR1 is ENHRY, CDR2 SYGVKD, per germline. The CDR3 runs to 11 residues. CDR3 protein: CATMGAYEQYF. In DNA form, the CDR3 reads TGTGCCACAATGGGGGCGTACGAGCAGTACTTC.

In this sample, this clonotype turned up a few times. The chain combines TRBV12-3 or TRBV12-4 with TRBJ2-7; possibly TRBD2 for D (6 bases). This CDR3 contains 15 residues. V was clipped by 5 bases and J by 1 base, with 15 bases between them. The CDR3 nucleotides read TGTGCCAGCAGTAGAACCGGGACTTATTCCTACGAGCAGTACTTC. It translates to CASSRTGTYSYEQYF.

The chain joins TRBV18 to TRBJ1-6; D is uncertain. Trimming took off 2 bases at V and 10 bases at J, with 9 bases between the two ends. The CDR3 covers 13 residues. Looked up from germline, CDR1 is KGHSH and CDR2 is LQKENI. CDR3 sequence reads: CASSPDPSSPLHF. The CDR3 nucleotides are TGTGCCAGCTCACCAGATCCGAGCTCACCCCTCCACTTT.

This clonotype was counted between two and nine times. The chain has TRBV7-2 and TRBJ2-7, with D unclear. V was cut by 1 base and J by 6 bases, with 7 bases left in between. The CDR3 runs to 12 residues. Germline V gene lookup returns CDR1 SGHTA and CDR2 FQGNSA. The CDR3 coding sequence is TGTGCCAGCAGCTTAGTGGTTTTCGAGCAGTACTTC. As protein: CASSLVVFEQYF.

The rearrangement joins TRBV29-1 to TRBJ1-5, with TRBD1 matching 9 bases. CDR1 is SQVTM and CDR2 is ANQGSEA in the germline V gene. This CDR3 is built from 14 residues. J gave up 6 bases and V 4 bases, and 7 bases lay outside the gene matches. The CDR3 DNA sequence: TGCAGCGTTGCCACGGGACAGGGAGGTCAGCCCCAGCATTTT. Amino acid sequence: CSVATGQGGQPQHF. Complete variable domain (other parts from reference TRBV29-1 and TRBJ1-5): SAVISQKPSRDICQRGTSLTIQCQVDSQVTMMFWYRQQPGQSLTLIATANQGSEATYESGFVIDKFPISRPNLTFSTLTVSNMSPEDSSIYLCSVATGQGGQPQHFGDGTRLSIL.

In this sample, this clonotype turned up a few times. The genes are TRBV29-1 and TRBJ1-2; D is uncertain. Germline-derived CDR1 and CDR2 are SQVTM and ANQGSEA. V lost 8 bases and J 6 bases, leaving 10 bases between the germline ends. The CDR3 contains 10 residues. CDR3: CSSSGNGYTF. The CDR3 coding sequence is TGCAGCAGCTCAGGAAATGGCTACACCTTC.

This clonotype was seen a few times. The CDR3 is CASSLGGPENEQFF. DNA for the CDR3: TGTGCCAGCAGTTTAGGGGGGCCAGAAAATGAGCAGTTCTTC. This chain links TRBV12-3 or TRBV12-4 with TRBJ2-1; tentative D call: TRBD1 (6 bases). This CDR3 is built from 14 residues. V lost 1 base and J 7 bases, leaving 11 bases between the germline ends.

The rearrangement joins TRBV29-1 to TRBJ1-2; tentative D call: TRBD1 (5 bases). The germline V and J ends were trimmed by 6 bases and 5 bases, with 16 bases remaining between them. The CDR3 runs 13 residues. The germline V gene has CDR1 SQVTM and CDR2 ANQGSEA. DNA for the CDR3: TGCAGCGTACGGGGACGTTCGGAGTATGGCTACACCTTC. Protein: CSVRGRSEYGYTF.

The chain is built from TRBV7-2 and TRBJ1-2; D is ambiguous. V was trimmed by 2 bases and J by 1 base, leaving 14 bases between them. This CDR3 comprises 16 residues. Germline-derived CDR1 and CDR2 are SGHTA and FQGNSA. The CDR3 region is CASSLRPKADNYGYTF. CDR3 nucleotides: TGTGCCAGCAGCTTACGACCCAAGGCAGATAACTATGGCTACACCTTC.

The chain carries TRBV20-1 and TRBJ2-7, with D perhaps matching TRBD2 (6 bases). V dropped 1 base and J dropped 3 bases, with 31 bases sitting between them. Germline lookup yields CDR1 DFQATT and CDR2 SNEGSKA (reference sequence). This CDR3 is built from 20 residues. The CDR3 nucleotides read TGCAGTGCTAGAGGAGGGTCTTTCCGGGACTCCCGGCTAATTTTCTACGAGCAGTACTTC. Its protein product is CSARGGSFRDSRLIFYEQYF.